The rows below give T cell receptor beta chains drawn from one sample of a study of blood T cell repertoires in COVID-19. Here immunoSEQ multiplex PCR was the method, and the copy in TCRdb shows in-frame clones only, minus some. The table includes roughly 270,000 clones, 85% detected once. The sequencing input was PBMCs or T cells enriched from blood (not recorded which). The receptors were gathered from a woman aged 45-59 years who had recovered from COVID-19. The CDR3 runs from the conserved cysteine through the conserved F or W. D genes are given only for firm matches. Only some rows state a clone size, as once, few, many or a class for expanded clones.

V gene	J gene	D gene	clone size	CDR3 protein	CDR3 DNA
TRBV7-2	TRBJ2-1	TRBD2	.	CASSGSGLDSNEQFF	TGTGCCAGCAGCGGAAGTGGACTAGACAGCAATGAGCAGTTCTTC
TRBV5-1	TRBJ1-2	TRBD1	.	CASSAGQGADGYTF	TGCGCCAGCAGCGCGGGACAGGGGGCGGATGGCTACACCTTC
TRBV28	TRBJ1-3	.	once	CASSLGLNTIYF	TGTGCCAGCAGTTTGGGGCTGAACACCATATATTTT
TRBV9	TRBJ1-6	TRBD1	.	CASNEGDRNSPLHF	TGTGCCAGCAACGAGGGGGACAGAAATTCACCCCTCCACTTT
TRBV20-1	TRBJ2-7	.	.	CSASGAGNRYEQYF	TGCAGTGCTAGTGGGGCAGGGAATCGGTACGAGCAGTACTTC
TRBV21-1	TRBJ1-6	.	.	CARGPQGINNSPLHF	TGTGCCAGAGGCCCCCAGGGGATTAATAATTCACCCCTCCACTTT
TRBV29-1	TRBJ1-2	.	few	CSGRDLAYGYTF	TGCAGCGGGCGGGACTTAGCCTATGGCTACACCTTC
TRBV4-1	TRBJ2-7	.	.	CASSQIASYEQYF	TGCGCCAGCAGCCAAATCGCCAGCTACGAGCAGTACTTC
TRBV7-9	TRBJ1-2	TRBD1	once	CASRSTGQGVRGYTF	TGTGCCAGCAGAAGTACCGGACAGGGCGTGAGGGGCTACACCTTC
TRBV5-1	TRBJ2-3	TRBD1	.	CASSQGQGVSTDTQYF	TGCGCCAGCAGCCAGGGACAGGGGGTTAGCACAGATACGCAGTATTTT
TRBV6-5	TRBJ2-1	.	.	CASGRWGEYNEQFF	TGTGCCAGTGGACGATGGGGCGAGTACAATGAGCAGTTCTTC
TRBV5-5	TRBJ1-1	TRBD1	.	CASSYGLRGQGGTEAFF	TGTGCCAGCAGCTACGGACTTAGGGGACAGGGAGGTACTGAAGCTTTCTTT
TRBV9	TRBJ1-4	TRBD1	.	CASSDTGTGDEKLFF	TGTGCCAGCAGCGACACCGGGACAGGGGATGAAAAACTGTTTTTT
TRBV6-1	TRBJ2-2	TRBD1	.	CASSEGTDSTGELFF	TGTGCCAGCAGTGAGGGGACAGACAGCACCGGGGAGCTGTTTTTT
TRBV19	TRBJ2-7	.	.	CASSIVPGGSYEQYF	TGTGCCAGTAGTATAGTCCCCGGAGGGTCCTACGAGCAGTACTTC
TRBV4-1	TRBJ1-4	.	.	CASSQVSLTNEKLFF	TGCGCCAGCAGCCAAGTTTCACTGACTAATGAAAAACTGTTTTTT
TRBV18	TRBJ2-1	TRBD2	.	CASSPPTSGSSNEQFF	TGTGCCAGCTCACCTCCGACTAGCGGGAGTTCAAATGAGCAGTTCTTC
TRBV4-2	TRBJ1-3	TRBD1	.	CASSRTGDSGNTIYF	TGTGCCAGCAGCCGGACAGGAGACTCTGGAAACACCATATATTTT
TRBV19	TRBJ1-1	TRBD1	.	CASSALPGQATLNTEAFF	TGTGCCAGTAGTGCGCTTCCGGGACAGGCGACCCTGAACACTGAAGCTTTCTTT
TRBV3-1/TRBV3-2	TRBJ1-5	TRBD1	once	CASSLGTGNQPQHF	TGTGCCAGCAGCCTAGGGACAGGCAATCAGCCCCAGCATTTT
TRBV24-1	TRBJ2-5	TRBD2	.	CATSDLVAGGQETQYF	TGTGCCACCAGTGATTTGGTGGCGGGGGGCCAAGAGACCCAGTACTTC
TRBV5-6	TRBJ2-2	TRBD1	.	CASSSRLTGGIGTGELFF	TGTGCCAGCAGCTCTCGCCTAACAGGGGGGATAGGCACCGGGGAGCTGTTTTTT
TRBV18	TRBJ1-5	TRBD1	.	CASSRTTGGNQPQHF	TGTGCCAGCTCTCGGACGACAGGGGGCAATCAGCCCCAGCATTTT
TRBV18	TRBJ2-7	.	.	CASSPNGGGSYEQYF	TGTGCCAGCTCACCCAATGGCGGAGGCTCCTACGAGCAGTACTTC
TRBV18	TRBJ2-3	.	once	CASSPPSTDTQYF	TGTGCCAGCTCACCTCCTAGCACAGATACGCAGTATTTT
TRBV30	TRBJ2-7	.	.	CAWTVGVGLYEQYF	TGTGCCTGGACTGTAGGGGTTGGTCTCTACGAGCAGTACTTC
TRBV15	TRBJ2-3	TRBD1	.	CATSTIQGPTDTQYF	TGTGCCACCAGCACGATACAGGGGCCCACAGATACGCAGTATTTT
TRBV7-2	TRBJ1-1	TRBD1	.	CASSFRDRGPGAFF	TGTGCCAGCAGCTTCCGGGACAGGGGCCCAGGGGCTTTCTTT
TRBV28	TRBJ2-2	.	.	CASTVTAGWAGELFF	TGTGCCAGCACCGTAACCGCAGGATGGGCCGGGGAGCTGTTTTTT
TRBV5-1	TRBJ1-3	.	.	CASSFEGQGSGNTIYF	TGCGCCAGCAGCTTCGAAGGGCAGGGTTCTGGAAACACCATATATTTT
TRBV9	TRBJ2-3	TRBD2	.	CASSVGGLEADTQYF	TGTGCCAGCAGCGTAGGAGGACTAGAGGCAGATACGCAGTATTTT
TRBV6-2/TRBV6-3	TRBJ1-4	.	.	CASSYSRITNEKLFF	TGTGCCAGCAGTTACTCGAGGATAACTAATGAAAAACTGTTTTTT
TRBV12-3/TRBV12-4	TRBJ2-1	TRBD2	.	CASSRGGLYEQFF	TGTGCCAGCAGCCGCGGGGGTTTGTATGAGCAGTTCTTC
TRBV14	TRBJ2-7	.	.	CASSPRQGGSYEQYF	TGTGCCAGCAGCCCGAGGCAGGGGGGTTCCTACGAGCAGTACTTC
TRBV3-1/TRBV3-2	TRBJ1-2	.	.	CASESSGSYGYTF	TGTGCCAGCGAATCTTCGGGTAGCTATGGCTACACCTTC
TRBV28	TRBJ1-6	TRBD1	once	CASSQITGGNNSPLHF	TGTGCCAGCAGTCAAATAACAGGGGGCAATAATTCACCCCTCCACTTT
TRBV24-1	TRBJ1-2	.	.	CATSDFRGAGGYTF	TGTGCCACCAGTGATTTTAGAGGGGCGGGAGGCTACACCTTC
TRBV19	TRBJ2-7	TRBD1	once	CASSIGGTATYEQYF	TGTGCCAGTAGTATAGGGGGGACAGCAACCTACGAGCAGTACTTC
TRBV5-1	TRBJ2-7	.	.	CASSPDMDEQYF	TGCGCCAGCAGCCCAGACATGGACGAGCAGTACTTC
TRBV2	TRBJ2-7	.	.	CASSDALNTGTSGQYF	TGTGCCAGCAGTGACGCGTTGAATACAGGGACCTCTGGGCAGTACTTC
TRBV12-3/TRBV12-4	TRBJ1-1	TRBD1	.	CASRALDREAFF	TGTGCCAGCAGAGCCTTGGACAGGGAAGCTTTCTTT
TRBV5-4	TRBJ2-7	.	.	CASSLDREEQYF	TGTGCCAGCAGCTTGGACAGGGAAGAGCAGTACTTC
TRBV7-8	TRBJ2-3	TRBD2	.	CASSLGLAGTDTQYF	TGTGCCAGCAGCTTGGGACTAGCGGGGACAGATACGCAGTATTTT
TRBV15	TRBJ1-5	.	.	CATSRGQEGNQPQHF	TGTGCCACCAGCAGAGGGCAGGAAGGCAATCAGCCCCAGCATTTT
TRBV5-1	TRBJ2-1	TRBD1	.	CASSYGQGVNEQFF	TGCGCCAGCAGCTACGGACAGGGGGTGAATGAGCAGTTCTTC
TRBV7-2	TRBJ1-2	.	.	CASSLESGRYGYTF	TGTGCCAGCAGCTTAGAATCAGGGCGCTATGGCTACACCTTC